This T cell receptor beta chain is drawn from a study of cytomegalovirus exposure and HLA in healthy donors (dated 2017 in TCRdb). About the investigation overall: An earlier analysis of 550 to 700 of the donors reported 250 to 300 Gb of sequence data and roughly 100 million unique TCR beta sequences from about 200 million T cells. Because of strong linkage in the cohort, roughly five DR-DQ haplotypes were treated as single units for association and clustering. A later analysis re-analyzed previously published TCR beta repertoires from roughly 690 donors and added high-resolution HLA genotyping to study TCR occurrence patterns. HLA typing included class I and class II loci at four-digit resolution. Of the 300 to 500 genotyped donors, over 80% were placed in the genetic ancestry cluster associated with self-reported Caucasian donors. Among 398 genotyped donors of the cohort, an average of approximately 240,000 unique TCR beta nucleotide sequences were sequenced per donor, around 18% of them non-productive. In a later genetic analysis, genome-wide SNP genotypes for about three fifths of the roughly 670 donors were used, and that subset was treated as a discovery cohort. To decide whether each TCR beta V gene segment behaved as functional or pseudogenic, an earlier analysis of over 500 of the donors relied on high-throughput TCR beta sequencing. The T cell repertoires of 550 to 850 subjects were profiled by immunosequencing and related to cytomegalovirus serostatus. Rather than using new phenotypic data, the later analysis identified candidate immune exposures from TCR beta sequences and from how often those sequences occurred across donors. To predict cytomegalovirus infection status, the study brought together high-throughput TCR immunosequencing, statistical association of individual TCRs with disease status, and machine learning. Typing coverage differed by locus: A, B, C, DRB1 and DQB1 were typed in about 629-640 donors, DQA1 in about 560, DPA1 in 600 to 610, and DPB1 in just under 490. Alongside the repertoire data, information on donor age, sex, ethnicity and CMV serostatus was compiled. The study aimed to test whether cataloging public T cell receptors could reveal signatures of past pathogen exposure. An early release covering roughly 640 HLA-typed donors comprised roughly 300 gigabases of sequencing data and roughly 86 million unique TCR sequences. All discovery cohort repertoires had been generated using a single sequencing platform. In addition to the first cohort of 666 subjects, a separate validation cohort of under 150 different subjects was used.

Libraries were constructed by the immunoSEQ multiplex PCR assay. A mixture of 60 forward primers for TCR Vbeta segments and 13 reverse primers for TCR Jbeta segments was used in the multiplex PCR. Amplification of the CDR3 region of rearranged TCR beta genes was performed with a multiplex PCR assay on genomic DNA. The Illumina HiSeq System was used to sequence the amplified TCR beta libraries as 87-base-pair reads. In the original analysis: A later analysis counted about 80 million unique TCR beta chains across the 640 or so repertoires, and roughly 9.9 million of these chains were shared by at least two donors. Raw reads were error-corrected and collapsed into unique sequences with a nearest-neighbor algorithm that merged closely related sequences to remove PCR and sequencing errors. CDR3 sequences were aligned to IMGT reference sequences to assign V, D and J gene segments. For a sequence to be retained, a match of at least six nucleotides to both a V gene segment and a J gene segment was required. A rearrangement was called productive if the CDR3 had no stop codons and remained in frame with V and J, and every other rearrangement was called non-productive. Following IMGT convention, CDR3 was defined as the stretch from the second conserved V-encoded cysteine to the conserved J-encoded phenylalanine. The earlier analysis of some 540 of the donors excluded any sequence lacking an unambiguous match to a single V gene segment. An earlier analysis of some 610 of the donors called V segments functional above 56.7% productive rearrangements and segregating when the between-donor standard deviation exceeded 5%. A statistical classification framework was built for diagnosing cytomegalovirus status from the catalog of TCR beta chain sequences. V and J gene assignment, in a later analysis, came from comparing TCR nucleotide sequences with IMGT/GENE-DB human TR gene sequences. A later analysis assigned CDR3 sequences and most-parsimonious VDJ recombination scenarios with the TCRdist pipeline. A later analysis defined each TCR beta chain by its CDR3 amino acid sequence plus V-gene family, and excluded reads lacking a unique V-gene family. In a later analysis, 450 to 600 highly shared, low-generation-probability nucleotide sequences were removed to address suspected cross-contamination and a sequencing artifact. In a later analysis, a clonal expansion index for each public chain was calculated from normalized within-repertoire ranks of inferred template counts. A later analysis computed generation probabilities with a VDJ recombination model fitted to out-of-frame rearrangements, and checked the results against IGoR. A later analysis scored TCR-TCR, TCR-HLA and TCR-CMV co-occurrence with hypergeometric tests, applying a repertoire-size bias correction to TCR pairs. A later analysis estimated false discovery rates by permuting HLA or CMV assignments 20 times. In a later analysis, co-occurring TCRs were grouped using DBSCAN, and TCRdist sequence similarity was added for clustering within HLA-allele-positive subsets. For co-occurrence clustering, repertoires with fewer than 30,000 or more than 120,000 public chains were excluded, along with 4 to 6 repertoires with anomalous nucleotide sharing. TCRdb mirrors the immuneACCESS table, restricted to in-frame sequences. Some clones are absent from its copies; in checked studies, under half trace to an unresolved V gene, and the reason for the others is unknown. V and J calls plus clone size are reproduced from that table; the DNA served to infer D and trimming. In this sample the table shows about 110,000 clones, 60% to 80% of which occur a single time. The leading ten clones occupy about 2.5% of the sample.

The cohort was made up of 650 to 700 healthy bone marrow donors. At the time of sampling, every cohort member was nominally healthy, though immune exposures that went unrecorded were likely present. The donor tested CMV seronegative, placing the donor among the 350 to 400 seronegative members of the cohort. Every donor gave a peripheral blood sample, and the peripheral blood mononuclear cells from that sample were used for TCR beta sequencing. The Qiagen DNeasy Blood Extraction Kit was used to extract genomic DNA from the blood cell samples. The research as a whole found: Only TCR beta chains were sequenced in this cohort, and the absence of alpha or paired-chain data limited detectable features. The classifier was reported to diagnose cytomegalovirus status with high specificity and sensitivity in both the original cohort and the validation cohort. A further reported finding was that TCR beta sequences accurately predicted the HLA-A and HLA-B alleles for most subjects in the first cohort. At a false discovery rate of 0.05, a later analysis linked under 20,000 TCR beta sequences to specific HLA alleles. Sequencing depth was assumed to be roughly uniform across donors in the presence/absence analyses, though that assumption may not hold. Three of the identified cytomegalovirus-associated TCR beta chains were confirmed in vitro to be specific for cytomegalovirus antigens. In a later analysis, HLA-associated TCR beta chains were found to be more clonally expanded and to have lower generation probabilities than equally common non-associated chains. HLA typing was unavailable for some donors at each locus, so association tests used only the typed subset. Most TCR sequences were observed very rarely across donors, whereas some public TCRs were present in many individuals. According to a later analysis, parvovirus B19, influenza, CMV and Epstein-Barr virus appeared linked to several top co-occurrence clusters. The earlier analysis of about 600 of the donors excluded about 16 rarely observed V segments, including chromosome 9 orphons, because counts were too low. According to a later analysis, TCR association rates differed among HLA loci, with DRB1 alleles showing the most associated TCRs and HLA-C alleles showing the fewest. Compared with the approximately 700-donor mean, donors in an Asian-associated ancestry cluster had fewer N-insertions in productive TCRs, according to a later genetic analysis. It was suggested by the authors that the approach could potentially be generalized to other disease states and immunological phenotypes. According to a later analysis, most CMV-associated TCR beta chains appeared to be HLA-restricted, and the HLA associations seemed to be driven largely by CMV exposure. An earlier analysis of approximately 590 of the donors showed that most TCR beta V segments appeared in productive rearrangements either about 87% or about 30% of the time, which broadly matched IMGT annotations. Some IMGT-functional V segments, including TRBV6-2 and TRBV6-3, could not be distinguished by the 87-base-pair reads and were therefore excluded. V-gene and J-gene trimming of TCR beta chains was associated with a missense DCLRE1C variant in a later genetic analysis, and the association was replicated in an independent cohort. Linkage disequilibrium might explain the correlated functional status among segregating V segments, but an unknown experimental factor could not be excluded. For the cohort, immune exposure information was limited to CMV serostatus. Strong co-occurrence of HLA alleles, especially DR and DQ, made assigning TCR associations to individual alleles difficult. A cluster of highly shared sequence variants was judged likely to be a technical artifact of the sequencing pipeline. In the study, approximately 160 TCR beta chains were listed as associated with cytomegalovirus.

The V and J ends are trimmed by 0 bases and 0 bases, leaving 8 bases between them. The CDR3 holds 15 amino acids from the cysteine to the phenylalanine. Only the CDR3 part of the read is kept: 45 bases, read in frame from the first base. CDR1 and CDR2, per the germline V gene, are LGHNA and YSLEER. As for this clone: The antigen this receptor binds is unknown. No quality values exist for individual bases; no much larger clone is one base distant.

Sample: PBMCs. The origin of this receptor is a female donor in good health and CMV-seronegative. The sequence is built from TRBV4-3 and TRBJ1-1; no D segment can be confidently identified. Read as DNA, the sequence is TGCGCCAGCAGCCAAGAGATTACATTGAACACTGAAGCTTTCTTT. This codes for CASSQEITLNTEAFF.